This section outlines one TCR beta chain sequence together with its context. Its cognate antigen is unknown. This specimen comes from a study of cytomegalovirus exposure and HLA in healthy donors. Study-level background: Among fewer than 500 genotyped donors, roughly 80% fell in the Caucasian-associated ancestry cluster.

Amplification used 60 Vbeta primers and 13 Jbeta primers. Method: immunoSEQ multiplex PCR; TCRdb's copy keeps in-frame clones and lacks some. The sample records 95,000 to 150,000 clones, around 80% being singletons. The V gene's germline CDR1 is SNHLY and CDR2 FYNNEI. CDR3 length: 16 residues. V shed 4 bases and J 5 bases; nucleotides not matched to a gene: 11. Findings and caveats of the study: Researchers reportedly found TCR beta sequences accurately predicted most subjects' HLA-A and HLA-B alleles. Analysis was performed later, and it showed HLA-associated TCR beta chains to be more clonally expanded than equally common others. The study listed roughly 160 cytomegalovirus-associated TCR beta chains.

The receptor was isolated from a female donor in good health and CMV-seronegative. The specimen was PBMCs. The gene calls are TRBV2 and TRBJ1-2, with 9 bases identical to TRBD1. The CDR3 region is CASSGTWTGESYGYTF. CDR3 DNA sequence: TGTGCCAGCAGTGGAACGTGGACAGGGGAATCATATGGCTACACCTTC.